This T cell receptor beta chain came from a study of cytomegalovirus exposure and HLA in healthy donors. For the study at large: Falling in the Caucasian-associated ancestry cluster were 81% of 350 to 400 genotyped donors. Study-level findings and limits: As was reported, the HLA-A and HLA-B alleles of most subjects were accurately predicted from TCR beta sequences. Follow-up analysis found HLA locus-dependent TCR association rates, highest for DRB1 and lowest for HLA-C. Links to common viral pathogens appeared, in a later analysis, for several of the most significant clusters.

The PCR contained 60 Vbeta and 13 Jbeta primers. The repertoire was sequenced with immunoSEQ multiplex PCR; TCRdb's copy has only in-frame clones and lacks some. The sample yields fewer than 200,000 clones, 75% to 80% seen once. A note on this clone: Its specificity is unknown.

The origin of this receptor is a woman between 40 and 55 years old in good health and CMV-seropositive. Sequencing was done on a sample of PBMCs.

CDR3: CASSLGTGELRRYEQYF. The DNA for the CDR3 is TGCGCCAGCAGCTTAGGGACAGGGGAGTTGAGGAGGTACGAGCAGTACTTC. The V gene is TRBV5-1, the J gene TRBJ2-7, with 10 bases matching TRBD1. Trimming cost V 2 bases and J 4 bases; bases outside gene matches: 12. The CDR3 consists of 17 residues. The germline V gene encodes CDR1 SGHRS and CDR2 YFSETQ.